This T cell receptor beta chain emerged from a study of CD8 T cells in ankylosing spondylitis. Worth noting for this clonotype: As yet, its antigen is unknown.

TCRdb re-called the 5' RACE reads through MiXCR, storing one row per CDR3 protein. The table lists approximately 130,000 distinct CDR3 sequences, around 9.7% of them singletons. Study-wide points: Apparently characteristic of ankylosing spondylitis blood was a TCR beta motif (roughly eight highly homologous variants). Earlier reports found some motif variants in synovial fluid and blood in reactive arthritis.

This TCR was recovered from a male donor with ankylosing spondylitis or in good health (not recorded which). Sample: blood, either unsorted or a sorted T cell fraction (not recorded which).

CDR3 DNA sequence: TGTGCCAGCAGTGACCGTTCCGCGCGCACAGATACGCAGTATTTT. It specifies CASSDRSARTDTQYF. V is TRBV6-2 or TRBV6-3 and J is TRBJ2-3; D gene unclear. The germline gives CDR1 MNHEY, CDR2 SVGEGT. Deletions cut 5 bases from V and 1 base from J, with 13 bases between. This CDR3 has 15 amino acids.